The clone carrying this TCR beta chain has more than one count but fewer than ten. The sample belongs to a study of shared clonotypes between healthy human individuals. Execution of the assay was at deep level. Original analysis: From ImmunoSEQ came sequences covering only the junction and carrying no quality scores, so filtering differed. Profiling relied on immunoSEQ multiplex PCR, and the TCRdb table lists in-frame clones only, not all of them. V, J and clone size derive from that table, while D and trimming were established from the DNA sequence. The sample records 2 million to 2.5 million clones, 85% to 95% being singletons. This sequence originates from a man between 18 and 29 years old in good health. Some clones in this sample may be carry-over from other donors' samples. The sequenced sample was naive CD4+ T cells from PBMCs. As to subset: CD45RA+ positively selected.

CDR3: CASSSQRGSSYNEQFF. CDR3 DNA sequence: TGTGCCAGCAGCTCCCAGCGGGGGAGCTCCTACAATGAGCAGTTCTTC. V and J are TRBV7-9 and TRBJ2-1, with 8 bases that match TRBD2. CDR3 length: 16 residues. The ends lost 4 bases at V and 0 bases at J; junction bases unmatched: 5. Germline V gives CDR1 SEHNR, CDR2 FQNEAQ (reference sequence).